This TCR beta chain was recorded in a study of post-analysis software for immune sequencing data. The library was made from cDNA and included unique molecular identifiers. The yield from roughly 1 to 10 million T cells was around 500,000 cDNA molecules in total. MiXCR was run by TCRdb on the PCR reads, yielding one entry per CDR3 protein. The profile shows hundreds of thousands of distinct CDR3 sequences, just under 30% of them singletons. Notes on the study in general: Higher frequency in patients than in controls was seen for 5 or 6 TRBV segments, with TRBV5-6, TRBV5-1 and TRBV20-1 among them.

This clonotype came up once. No antigen is known for it. Trimming removed 6 bases at V and 4 bases at J, with 13 bases between. The CDR3 spans 13 residues. Germline V gene lookup returns CDR1 DFQATT and CDR2 SNEGSKA (reference sequence). The sample consisted of blood. The sequence was obtained from a girl aged 5-17 years with multiple sclerosis. The rearrangement uses TRBV20-1 and TRBJ1-5; D possibly corresponds to TRBD1 (5 bases). CDR3 DNA: TGCAGTGCGCTCGGGACGGTTAATCAGCCCCAGCATTTT. Translating gives CSALGTVNQPQHF.